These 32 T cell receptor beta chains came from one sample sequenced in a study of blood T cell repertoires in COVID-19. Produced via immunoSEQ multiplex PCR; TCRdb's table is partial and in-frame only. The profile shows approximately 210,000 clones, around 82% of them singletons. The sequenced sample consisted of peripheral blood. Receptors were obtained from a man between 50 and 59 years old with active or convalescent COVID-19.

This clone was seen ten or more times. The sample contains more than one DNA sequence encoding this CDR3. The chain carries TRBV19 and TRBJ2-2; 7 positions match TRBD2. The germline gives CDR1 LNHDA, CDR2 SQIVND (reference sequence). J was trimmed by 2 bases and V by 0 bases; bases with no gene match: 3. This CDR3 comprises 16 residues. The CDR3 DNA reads TGTGCCAGTAGTATAGATCGGGGGGAAAACACCGGGGAGCTGTTTTTT. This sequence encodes CASSIDRGENTGELFF.

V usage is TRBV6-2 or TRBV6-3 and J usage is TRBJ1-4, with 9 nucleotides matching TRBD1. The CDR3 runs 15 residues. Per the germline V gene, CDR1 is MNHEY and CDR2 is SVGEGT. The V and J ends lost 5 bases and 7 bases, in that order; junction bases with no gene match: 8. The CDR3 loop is CASSQTPGQGEKLFF. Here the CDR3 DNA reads TGTGCCAGCAGTCAGACACCGGGACAGGGTGAAAAACTGTTTTTT.

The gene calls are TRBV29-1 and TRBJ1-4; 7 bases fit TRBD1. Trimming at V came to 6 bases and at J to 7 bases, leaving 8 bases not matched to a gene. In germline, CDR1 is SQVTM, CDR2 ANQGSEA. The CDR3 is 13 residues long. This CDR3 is CSVTGTEGEKLFF. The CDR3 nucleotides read TGCAGCGTCACCGGGACAGAGGGTGAAAAACTGTTTTTT.

CDR3 residues: CASSPSSYEQYF. As DNA, the CDR3 is TGTGCCAGCAGTCCCAGCTCCTACGAGCAGTACTTC. The chain is built from TRBV25-1 and TRBJ2-7; the D is unclear. Looked up from germline, CDR1 is MGHDK and CDR2 is SYGVNS. V was cut by 5 bases and J by 0 bases, with 5 bases left in between. The CDR3 loop spans 12 amino acids.

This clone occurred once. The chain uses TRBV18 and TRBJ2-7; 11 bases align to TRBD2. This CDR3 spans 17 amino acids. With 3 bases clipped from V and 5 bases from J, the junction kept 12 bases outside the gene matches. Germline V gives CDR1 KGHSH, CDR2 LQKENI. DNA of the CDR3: TGTGCCAGCTCACCTCTCGCTCTAGCGGGAGGTGGGAACGAGCAGTACTTC. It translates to CASSPLALAGGGNEQYF.

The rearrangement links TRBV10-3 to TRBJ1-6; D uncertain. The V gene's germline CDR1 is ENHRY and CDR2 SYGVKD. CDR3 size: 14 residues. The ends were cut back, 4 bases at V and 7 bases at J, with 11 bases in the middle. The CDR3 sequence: CAISGPTQNSPLHF. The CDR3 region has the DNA TGTGCCATCAGTGGCCCCACGCAGAATTCACCCCTCCACTTT.

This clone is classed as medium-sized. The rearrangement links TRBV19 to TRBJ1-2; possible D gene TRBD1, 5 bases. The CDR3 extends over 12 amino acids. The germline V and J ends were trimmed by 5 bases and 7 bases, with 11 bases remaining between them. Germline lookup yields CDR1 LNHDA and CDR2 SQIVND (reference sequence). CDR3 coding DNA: TGTGCCAGTAGTGACAGCTTTGGTGGCTACACCTTC. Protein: CASSDSFGGYTF.

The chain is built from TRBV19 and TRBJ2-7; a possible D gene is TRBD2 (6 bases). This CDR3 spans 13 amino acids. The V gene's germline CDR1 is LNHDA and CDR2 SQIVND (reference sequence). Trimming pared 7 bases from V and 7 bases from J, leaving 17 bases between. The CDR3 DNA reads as TGTGCCAGTACTAACACTGTGGGGGGAGAGCAGTACTTC. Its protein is CASTNTVGGEQYF. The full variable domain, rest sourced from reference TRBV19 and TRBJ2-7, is DGGITQSPKYLFRKEGQNVTLSCEQNLNHDAMYWYRQDPGQGLRLIYYSQIVNDFQKGDIAEGYSVSREKKESFPLTVTSAQKNPTAFYLCASTNTVGGEQYFGPGTRLTVT.

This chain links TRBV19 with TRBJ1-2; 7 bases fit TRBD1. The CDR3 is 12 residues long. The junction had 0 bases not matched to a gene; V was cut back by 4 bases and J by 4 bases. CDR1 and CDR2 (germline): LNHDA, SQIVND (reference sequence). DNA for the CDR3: TGTGCCAGTAGTACAGGGGGCTATGGCTACACCTTC. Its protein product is CASSTGGYGYTF.

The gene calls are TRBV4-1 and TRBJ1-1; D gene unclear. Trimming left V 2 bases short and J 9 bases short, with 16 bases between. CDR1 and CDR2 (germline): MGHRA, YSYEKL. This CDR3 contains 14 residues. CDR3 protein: CASSQPIRTEKAFF. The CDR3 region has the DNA TGCGCCAGCAGCCAACCCATCCGCACAGAAAAAGCTTTCTTT.

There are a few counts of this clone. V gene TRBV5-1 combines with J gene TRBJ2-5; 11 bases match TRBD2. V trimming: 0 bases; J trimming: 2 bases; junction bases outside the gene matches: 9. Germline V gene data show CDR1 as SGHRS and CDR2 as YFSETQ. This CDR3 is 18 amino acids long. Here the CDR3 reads CASSLVASGRKGQETQYF. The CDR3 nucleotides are TGCGCCAGCAGCTTGGTAGCTAGCGGGAGGAAAGGGCAAGAGACCCAGTACTTC.

The CDR3 coding sequence is TGTGCCAGCAGCTTAGGTAGGTCCCGGACTAGCGTCCACAATGAGCAGTTCTTC. Amino acid sequence: CASSLGRSRTSVHNEQFF. V usage is TRBV11-3 and J usage is TRBJ2-1; 9 nucleotides line up with TRBD2. Germline loops: CDR1 SGHNT, CDR2 YENEEA. Unmatched junction bases numbered 12, after V lost 1 base and J lost 5 bases. The length of the CDR3 is 18 residues.

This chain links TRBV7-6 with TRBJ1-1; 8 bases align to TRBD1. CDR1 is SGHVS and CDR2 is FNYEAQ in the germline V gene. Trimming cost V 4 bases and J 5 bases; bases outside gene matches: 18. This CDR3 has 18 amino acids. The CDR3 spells CASSSQPAGGARFTEAFF. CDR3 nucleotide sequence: TGTGCCAGCAGCTCCCAGCCAGCAGGGGGCGCGCGTTTTACTGAAGCTTTCTTT.

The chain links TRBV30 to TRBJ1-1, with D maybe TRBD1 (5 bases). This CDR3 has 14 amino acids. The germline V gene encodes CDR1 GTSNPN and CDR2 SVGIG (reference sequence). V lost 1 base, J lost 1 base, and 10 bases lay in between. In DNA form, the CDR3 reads TGTGCCTGGAGTGCTGGGGGGGGGAACACTGAAGCTTTCTTT. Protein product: CAWSAGGGNTEAFF.

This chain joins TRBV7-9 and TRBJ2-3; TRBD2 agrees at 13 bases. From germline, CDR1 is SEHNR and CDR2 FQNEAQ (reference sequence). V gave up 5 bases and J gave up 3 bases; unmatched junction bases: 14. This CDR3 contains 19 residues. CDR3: CASSQLAGGPSAITDTQYF. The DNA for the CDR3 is TGTGCCAGCAGCCAACTAGCGGGAGGGCCTTCCGCGATTACAGATACGCAGTATTTT.

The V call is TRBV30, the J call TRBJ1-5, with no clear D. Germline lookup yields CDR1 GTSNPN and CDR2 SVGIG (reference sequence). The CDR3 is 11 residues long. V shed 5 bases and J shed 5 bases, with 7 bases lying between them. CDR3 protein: CAWGSDQPQHF. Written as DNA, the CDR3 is TGTGCCTGGGGGTCGGATCAGCCCCAGCATTTT. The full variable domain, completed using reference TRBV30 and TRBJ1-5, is SQTIHQWPATLVQPVGSPLSLECTVEGTSNPNLYWYRQAAGRGLQLLFYSVGIGQISSEVPQNLSASRPQDRQFILSSKKLLLSDSGFYLCAWGSDQPQHFGDGTRLSIL.

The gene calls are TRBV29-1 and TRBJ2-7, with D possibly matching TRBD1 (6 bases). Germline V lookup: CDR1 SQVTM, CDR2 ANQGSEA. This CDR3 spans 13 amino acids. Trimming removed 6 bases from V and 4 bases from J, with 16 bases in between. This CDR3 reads CSVKNRVGYEQYF. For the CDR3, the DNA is TGCAGCGTAAAAAACAGGGTTGGGTACGAGCAGTACTTC.

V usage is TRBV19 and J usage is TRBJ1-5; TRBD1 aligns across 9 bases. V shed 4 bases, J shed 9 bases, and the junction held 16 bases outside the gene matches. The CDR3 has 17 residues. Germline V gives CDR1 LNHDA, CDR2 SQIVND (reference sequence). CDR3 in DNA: TGTGCCAGTAGTACGAACCGGGACAGGGCATTAGAAGGGCCCCAGCATTTT. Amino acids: CASSTNRDRALEGPQHF.

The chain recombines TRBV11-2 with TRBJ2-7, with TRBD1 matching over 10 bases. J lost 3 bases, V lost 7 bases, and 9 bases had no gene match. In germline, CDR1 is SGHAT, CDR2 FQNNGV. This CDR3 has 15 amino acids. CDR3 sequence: CASNSGDRGIYEQYF. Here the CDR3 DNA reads TGTGCCAGCAACTCAGGGGACAGGGGCATCTACGAGCAGTACTTC.

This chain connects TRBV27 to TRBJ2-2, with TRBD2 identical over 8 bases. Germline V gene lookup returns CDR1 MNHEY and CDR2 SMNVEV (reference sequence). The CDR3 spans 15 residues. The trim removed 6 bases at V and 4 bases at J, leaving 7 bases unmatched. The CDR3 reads CASRHGTSTTGELFF. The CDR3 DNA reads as TGTGCCAGCAGACACGGGACTAGTACCACCGGGGAGCTGTTTTTT.

CDR3 loop: CASSPGQGLMATNEKLFF. The CDR3 DNA reads as TGTGCCAGCAGTCCCGGACAGGGGCTGATGGCCACTAATGAAAAACTGTTTTTT. The rearrangement links TRBV28 to TRBJ1-4; 9 bases agree with TRBD1. The CDR3 consists of 18 residues. The ends lost 5 bases at V and 2 bases at J; junction bases unmatched: 12. Per germline, CDR1 MDHEN and CDR2 SYDVKM.

CDR3 DNA sequence: TGTGCCAGCAGTTACGGGACAGTTATAGGCACTGAAGCTTTCTTT. Its translation is CASSYGTVIGTEAFF. The V call is TRBV6-5, the J call TRBJ1-1, with TRBD1 matching 7 bases. Trimming cost V 2 bases and J 4 bases; bases outside gene matches: 7. The CDR3 has 15 residues. Germline-derived CDR1 and CDR2 are MNHEY and SVGAGI.

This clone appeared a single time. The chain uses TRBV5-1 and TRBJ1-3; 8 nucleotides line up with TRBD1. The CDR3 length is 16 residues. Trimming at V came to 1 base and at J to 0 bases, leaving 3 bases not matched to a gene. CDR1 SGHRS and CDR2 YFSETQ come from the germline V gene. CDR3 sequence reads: CASSLSTGDSGNTIYF. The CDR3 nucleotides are TGCGCCAGCAGCTTGTCGACAGGGGACTCTGGAAACACCATATATTTT. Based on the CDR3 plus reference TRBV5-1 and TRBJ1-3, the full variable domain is KAGVTQTPRYLIKTRGQQVTLSCSPISGHRSVSWYQQTPGQGLQFLFEYFSETQRNKGNFPGRFSGRQFSNSRSEMNVSTLELGDSALYLCASSLSTGDSGNTIYFGEGSWLTVV.

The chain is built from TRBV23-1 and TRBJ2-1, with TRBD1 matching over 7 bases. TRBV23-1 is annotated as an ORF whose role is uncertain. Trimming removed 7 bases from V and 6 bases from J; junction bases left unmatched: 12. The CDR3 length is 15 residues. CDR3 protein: CASTCSQGVGNEQFF. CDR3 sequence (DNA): TGCGCCAGCACCTGCTCCCAGGGGGTAGGCAATGAGCAGTTCTTC.

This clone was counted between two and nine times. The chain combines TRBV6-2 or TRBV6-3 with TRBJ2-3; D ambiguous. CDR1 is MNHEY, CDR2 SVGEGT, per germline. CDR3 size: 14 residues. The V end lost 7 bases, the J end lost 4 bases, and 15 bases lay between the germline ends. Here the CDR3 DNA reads TGTGCCAGCACCCCCCGGATGGGCGCAGATACGCAGTATTTT. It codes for CASTPRMGADTQYF.

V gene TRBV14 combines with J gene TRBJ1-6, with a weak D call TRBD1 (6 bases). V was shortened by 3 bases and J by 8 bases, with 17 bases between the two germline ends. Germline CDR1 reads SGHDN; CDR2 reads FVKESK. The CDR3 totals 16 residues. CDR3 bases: TGTGCCAGCAGCCACGCTCTAGGGGGAAGGCATTCACCCCTCCACTTT. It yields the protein CASSHALGGRHSPLHF.

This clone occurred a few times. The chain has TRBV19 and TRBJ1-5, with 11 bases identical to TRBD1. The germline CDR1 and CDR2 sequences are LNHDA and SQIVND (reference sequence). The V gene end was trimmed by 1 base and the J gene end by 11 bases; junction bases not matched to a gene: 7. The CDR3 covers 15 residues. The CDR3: CASSIGDRGAFAQHF. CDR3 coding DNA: TGTGCCAGTAGTATAGGGGACAGGGGGGCATTTGCCCAGCATTTT.

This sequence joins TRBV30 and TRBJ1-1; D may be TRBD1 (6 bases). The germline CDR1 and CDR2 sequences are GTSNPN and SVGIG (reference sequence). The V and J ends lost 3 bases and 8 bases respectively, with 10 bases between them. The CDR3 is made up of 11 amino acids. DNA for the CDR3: TGTGCCTGGAGCCGCCAGGGGGAAGCTTTCTTT. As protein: CAWSRQGEAFF.

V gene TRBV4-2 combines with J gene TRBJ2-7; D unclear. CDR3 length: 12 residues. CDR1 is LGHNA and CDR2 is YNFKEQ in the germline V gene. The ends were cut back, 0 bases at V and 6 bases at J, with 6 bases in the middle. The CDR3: CASSQESSEQYF. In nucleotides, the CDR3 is TGTGCCAGCAGCCAAGAGTCGAGCGAGCAGTACTTC.

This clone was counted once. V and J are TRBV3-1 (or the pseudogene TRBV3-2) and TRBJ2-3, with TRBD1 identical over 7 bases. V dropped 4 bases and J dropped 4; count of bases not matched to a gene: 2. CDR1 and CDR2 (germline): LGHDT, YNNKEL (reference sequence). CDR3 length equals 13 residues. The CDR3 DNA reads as TGTGCCAGCAGCCGACAGGGCCCAGATACGCAGTATTTT. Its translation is CASSRQGPDTQYF.

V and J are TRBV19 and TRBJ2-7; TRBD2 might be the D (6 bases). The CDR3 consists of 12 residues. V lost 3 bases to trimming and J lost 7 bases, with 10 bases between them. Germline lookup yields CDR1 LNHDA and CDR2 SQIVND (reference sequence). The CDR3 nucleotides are TGTGCCAGTAGTATGGAGGGGATGGAGCAGTACTTC. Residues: CASSMEGMEQYF.

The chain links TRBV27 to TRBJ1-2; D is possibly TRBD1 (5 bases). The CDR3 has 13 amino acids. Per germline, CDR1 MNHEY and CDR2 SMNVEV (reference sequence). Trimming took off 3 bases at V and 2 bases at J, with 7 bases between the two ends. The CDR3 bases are TGTGCCAGCAGTTTCCCAGGGAACTATGGCTACACCTTC. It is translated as CASSFPGNYGYTF.